The entry below describes one T cell receptor (beta chain). The data stem from a study of blood T cell repertoires in COVID-19. About the research overall: The United States, Italy and Spain provided the acute and convalescent COVID-19 samples. Sample material is recorded as cDNA or gDNA derived from T cells, B-cell-depleted T cells, or PBMCs.

As originally analysed: Estimated nucleated cell counts came from reference gene primer amplification. The assay was immunoSEQ multiplex PCR, and TCRdb's table has in-frame clones only and misses some. V and J calls and clone size follow that table, whereas D and trimming were derived from the DNA. The sample consists of 87,000 or so clones, about 88% of them appearing once. The germline CDR1 and CDR2 sequences are ENHRY and SYGVKD. This CDR3 has 15 amino acids. Unmatched junction bases numbered 7, after V lost 3 bases and J lost 4 bases. The rearrangement joins TRBV10-3 to TRBJ2-7; 9 nucleotides align to TRBD2. This sequence was found in a middle-aged man with acute or convalescent COVID-19. The material sequenced was peripheral blood. The CDR3 DNA sequence: TGTGCCATCAGTGAACCGACTAGCGGAACTTACGAGCAGTACTTC. It yields the protein CAISEPTSGTYEQYF.